Given below is one T cell receptor (beta chain) in context. The antigen it recognizes is unknown. Per-base quality was not reported, and no clone a single base away is much larger than it. Compared with germline, V lacks 5 bases and J lacks 12 bases; bases without a gene match: 14. Sequences SGHTA (CDR1) and FQGNSA (CDR2) are obtained from the germline V gene. The CDR3 spans 14 residues, from the cysteine through the phenylalanine. CDR3 DNA only is kept here, 42 bases in frame from base 1. These data belong to a study of shared clonotypes between healthy human individuals (dated by TCRdb to 2020 to 2021). With respect to the entire study: The cohort comprised two women and three men aged 18 to 49 years. For each donor, CD4 naive and CD4 memory were each run on three plates, CD8 naive on two plates, and CD8 memory on one plate. Leukapheresis yielded between about 0.85 and 10 billion PBMCs per donor. To increase sequencing depth and limit assay-specific biases, different laboratories used diverse techniques to prepare libraries and sequence TCR repertoires. The study deeply sequenced blood TCR repertoires of roughly five healthy adults to estimate repertoire size and the extent of clonotype sharing between individuals.

Using the deep immunoSEQ assay, TCR CDR3 regions were amplified from genomic DNA by multiplex PCR. Extracted genomic DNA from each cell subset was distributed evenly across all wells of several immunoSEQ 96-well plates, and each plate was treated as a replicate. For sorted subsets, approximately 190 ng of genomic DNA, equivalent to 30,000 or so T cell genomes, went into each replicate PCR. Purified libraries were quantified with a Qubit 3.0 fluorometer, sized on a Bioanalyzer 2100, and re-quantified with the KAPA Library Quantification kit. Each immunoSEQ 96-well plate was sequenced on its own single-read 150-cycle Illumina NextSeq 550 flow cell. The original pipeline was this. Because the immunoSEQ output held only junctional sequences and lacked quality scores, the filtering could not match the filtering applied to full-length reads. Sequences were annotated with PyIR, a Python wrapper for IgBLAST v1.9, and V/J genes and CDR3 were assigned using IMGT germline references. Reads were removed for weak V/J assignments (E-value above 1e-6), missing CDR3, stop codons, out-of-frame junctions, or ambiguous translated residues. V3J clonotypes were defined as sequences sharing the same inferred V gene, J gene, and CDR3 amino acid sequence. The percentage overlap between two repertoires was calculated by dividing the number of shared unique clonotypes by the size of the smaller repertoire. Three approaches were used to assess repertoire richness: RTK rarefaction, the Chao1 estimator, and Recon v2.1 estimates of unobserved clonotypes. Generation probabilities for all TCRbeta clonotypes obtained by the gDNA method from a handful of donors were computed using OLGA. In its TCRdb copy, this immuneACCESS table keeps in-frame sequences only and misses some clones. Where compared with another copy, unresolved V genes explain less than half of these, and the others have no known cause. The V and J calls and clone size are taken from that table; D and trimming were inferred from the DNA. The sample table records 1,500,000 or so clones; approximately 97% of these occur just once. Approximately 1% of the sample belongs to the ten largest clones.

The donors were healthy, HIV-negative adults with no recently reported acute infections or vaccinations. Every donor was a Caucasian adult living in Nashville, Tennessee, USA. CD4+ T cells were enriched by magnetic negative selection; naive cells were then positively selected on CD45RA, and the negative fraction formed the memory subset. Blood was collected by leukapheresis, and PBMCs were isolated by Ficoll-Histopaque density gradient centrifugation and then cryopreserved in liquid nitrogen vapor phase. Analytical flow cytometry was used to check the purity and quantity of every magnetically sorted T cell population. Genomic DNA was isolated from every sorted fraction and measured by UV absorbance on a Nanodrop 2000c. The investigation overall reported the following: Sampling was restricted to blood, and TCR repertoires in tissue are likely to differ from TCR repertoires in blood. Higher generation probabilities were observed for clonotypes shared by all four sorted-subset donors than for non-shared clonotypes. Sharing across several donors was observed for about 5% of naive CD4, 3.5% of naive CD8, 2.3% of memory CD4, and about 0.38% of memory CD8 clonotypes. Because the study included a small number of donors, the genetic and exposure-history diversity represented was limited. Based on pairwise subsampling, the degree of clonotype sharing among donors was expected to be affected by sequencing depth. Even with the large sequencing depth, rarefaction of the sorted-subset datasets indicated that sequencing was incomplete. Naive subsets generally had larger estimated clonotype richness than memory subsets did.

The sample comprised naive CD4+ T cells sorted from blood. The sample's cell subset or site, from its label and the paper: CD45RA+ positively selected. This receptor was obtained from a man between 25 and 39 years old in good health. The chain joins TRBV7-2 to TRBJ2-7; TRBD2 lines up with 9 middle nucleotides. The nucleotide sequence reads TGTGCCAGCAGCCTCCCCGCGCCTCTAGCGGGACCGTACTTC. Its protein reads: CASSLPAPLAGPYF.